This TCR beta chain was identified during a study of massively parallel sequencing of T cell beta chains (dated 2009 in TCRdb). Study-level background: Using 5'-RACE, Illumina short-read sequencing and a dedicated short-read assembly strategy, the study profiled the diversity of human TCR beta CDR3 in peripheral blood. Study-wide conclusions, independent of this receptor: Most clonotypes (about 65% of the roughly 30,000) were supported by a single sequence read, by which apparent diversity could in principle be inflated. Only about 23,000 (approximately 70%) of the clonotypes could be assigned a unique TRBV gene. By subsampling, clonotype counts were shown to rise linearly with read number, indicating that sequencing depth was far from saturation. CDR3 beta lengths ranging from 21 to 81 nucleotides were observed, with a peak at 45 nucleotides. Because the RNA was pooled from many donors, population-average clonotype abundance rather than any individual repertoire is reflected in the results. Usage of TRBV genes spanned from under 0.013% for TRBV17 up to 24.6% for TRBV20-1, while TRBJ usage spanned from approximately 1.6% for TRBJ2-6 up to roughly 15% for TRBJ2-1. Preferential PCR amplification of some TRBV and TRBJ sequences may have skewed the reported gene usage frequencies. Among 30,000 to 35,000 distinct clonotypes, more than 65% of clonotypes but only 15% to 20% of assemblies were accounted for by single-copy clonotypes.

Everyone in the donor pool was aged roughly 18 to 45 years, and the pool included approximately 400 males and 170 females. From 150 to 200 liters of pooled peripheral blood, peripheral leukocyte polyA+ RNA was isolated. A commercial mRNA preparation from normal human peripheral blood leukocytes, pooled from 550 or so individuals, served as the starting material. In regard to this clonotype: The antigen this receptor binds is unknown. Base qualities are not at hand, and no much larger clone is one base apart.

The run used an Illumina Genome Analyzer II. Two rounds of nested PCR with TRBC1/TRBC2-specific primers produced a RACE product of about 520 bp, and the RACE product was then gel-purified. First-strand cDNA was synthesized with a TRBC-specific primer plus a template-switching oligonucleotide, by which a 5' anchor for RACE was provided. Because the RACE amplicon was too long to sequence directly with short reads, the RACE amplicon was concatemerized by ligation and then sheared by sonication. PAGE was used to isolate a size fraction of 100 to 300 bp, and that fraction then underwent shotgun sequencing on the Illumina platform. In separate sequencing runs on an Illumina GAII, 18.8 million 36-nt reads and 21.7 million 50-nt single-end reads were generated. In the original analysis: iSSAKE, run with parameters -m 15, -o 2 and -r 0.7, was used to assemble the pooled roughly 41 million reads. Seeds for the de novo CDR3 beta assemblies came from reads aligning to the ends of Ensembl TRBV gene predictions that carried unmatched junctional bases. Rather than raw read depth, the number of matching assembled contigs was used to estimate clonotype abundance. Of the assembled clonotypes, 2,098 (roughly 5.9%) were found to have in-frame stop codons and were removed, so that approximately 35,000 productive clonotypes were retained. Of the 250 to 300 unique TCR sequences obtained by Sanger sequencing of cloned RACE products, around 69% were also present in the Illumina assembly. Using fastp at Q25 and MiXCR, TCRdb reprocessed the public reads and kept productive beta chains. When rows share a CDR3 protein, they turn into one entry using the most common DNA and genes. TCRdb, not the authors, supplied the V and J calls. The table for this sample lists about 4,200 distinct CDR3 sequences; around 40% of them were counted only once. The ten largest account for nearly 3% of the sample.

Spanning cysteine to phenylalanine, the CDR3 consists of 14 amino acids. The CDR3 DNA has 42 bases and is translated from base 1. Reading the germline V gene gives CDR1 SGHNT and CDR2 YENEEA. Trimming costs V 1 base and J 7 bases, and their ends lie 11 bases apart. This clonotype was obtained from a pool of human donors in good health; the sample was commercial RNA pooled from many donors. The receptor chain draws on TRBV11-3 and TRBJ2-1; the D gene assignment is ambiguous. Sequenced input: commercial RNA from peripheral blood pooled from many donors. The DNA is as follows: TGTGCCAGCAGCTTAGTGTCGCCTGGGAATGAGCAGTTCTTC. This gives the protein CASSLVSPGNEQFF.